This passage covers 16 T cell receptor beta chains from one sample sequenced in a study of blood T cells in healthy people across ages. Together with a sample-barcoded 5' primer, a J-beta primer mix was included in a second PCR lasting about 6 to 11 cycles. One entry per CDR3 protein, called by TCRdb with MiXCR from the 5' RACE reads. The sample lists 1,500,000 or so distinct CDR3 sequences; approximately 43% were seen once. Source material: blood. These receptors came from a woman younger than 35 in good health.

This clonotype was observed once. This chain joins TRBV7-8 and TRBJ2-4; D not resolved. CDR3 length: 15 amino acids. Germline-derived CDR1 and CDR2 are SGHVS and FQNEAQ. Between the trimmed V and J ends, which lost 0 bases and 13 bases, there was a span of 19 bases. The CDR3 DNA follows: TGTGCCAGCAGCTTAGCCCCACCGGATTACAATGAGCAGTACTTC. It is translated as CASSLAPPDYNEQYF.

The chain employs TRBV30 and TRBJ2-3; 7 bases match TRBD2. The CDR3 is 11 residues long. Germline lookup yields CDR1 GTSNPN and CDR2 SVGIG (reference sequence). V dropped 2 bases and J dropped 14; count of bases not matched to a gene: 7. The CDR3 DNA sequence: TGTGCCTGGAGTCAGCGGGGCCCCAGGTATTTT. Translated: CAWSQRGPRYF.

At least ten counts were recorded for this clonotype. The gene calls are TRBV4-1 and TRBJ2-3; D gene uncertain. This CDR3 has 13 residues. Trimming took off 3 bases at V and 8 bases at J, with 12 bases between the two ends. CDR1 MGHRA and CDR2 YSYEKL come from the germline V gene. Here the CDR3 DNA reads TGCGCCAGCAGCCAGCCCAGACCGAGTACGCAGTATTTT. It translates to CASSQPRPSTQYF.

CDR3 DNA sequence: TGTGCCAGCAGTTACTATAGGGAAACTAACTATGGCTACACCTTC. Protein sequence: CASSYYRETNYGYTF. This chain joins TRBV6-5 and TRBJ1-2; D remains ambiguous. V dropped 1 base and J dropped 0 bases, with 9 bases sitting between them. This CDR3 is built from 15 residues. Germline V gene sequence: CDR1 MNHEY, CDR2 SVGAGI.

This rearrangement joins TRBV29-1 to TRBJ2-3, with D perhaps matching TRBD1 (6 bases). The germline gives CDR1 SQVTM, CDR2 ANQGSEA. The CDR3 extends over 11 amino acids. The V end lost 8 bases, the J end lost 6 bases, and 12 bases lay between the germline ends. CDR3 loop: CSYRVSDTQYF. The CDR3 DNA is TGCAGCTACAGGGTATCCGATACGCAGTATTTT.

The CDR3 nucleotides are TGTGCCAGCAGCCGACGCGGTATTGACAGGCGGGATCAGCCCCAGCATTTT. Its protein is CASSRRGIDRRDQPQHF. The chain joins TRBV14 to TRBJ1-5; a possible D gene is TRBD1 (6 bases). Germline V lookup: CDR1 SGHDN, CDR2 FVKESK. V was shortened by 4 bases and J by 5 bases, with 21 bases between the two germline ends. The CDR3 is made up of 17 amino acids.

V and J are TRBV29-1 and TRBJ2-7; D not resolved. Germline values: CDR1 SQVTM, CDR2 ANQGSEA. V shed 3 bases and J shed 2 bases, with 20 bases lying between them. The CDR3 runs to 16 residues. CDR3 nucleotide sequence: TGCAGCGTTGAGACCCAACTCAACCTTGTTACCTACGAGCAGTACTTC. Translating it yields CSVETQLNLVTYEQYF.

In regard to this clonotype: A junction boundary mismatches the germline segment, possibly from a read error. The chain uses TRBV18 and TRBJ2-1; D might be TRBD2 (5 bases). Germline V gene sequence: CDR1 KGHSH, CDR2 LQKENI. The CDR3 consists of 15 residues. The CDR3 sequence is CASPPAGGQYNEQFF. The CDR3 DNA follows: TGTGCCAGCCCACCCGCGGGCGGGCAGTACAATGAGCAGTTCTTC.

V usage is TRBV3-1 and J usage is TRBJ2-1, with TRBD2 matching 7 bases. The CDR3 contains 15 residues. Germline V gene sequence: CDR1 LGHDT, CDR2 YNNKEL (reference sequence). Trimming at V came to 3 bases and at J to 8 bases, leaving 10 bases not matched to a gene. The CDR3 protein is CASSHGRAGLYEQFF. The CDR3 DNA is TGTGCCAGCAGCCATGGACGAGCGGGATTATATGAGCAGTTCTTC.

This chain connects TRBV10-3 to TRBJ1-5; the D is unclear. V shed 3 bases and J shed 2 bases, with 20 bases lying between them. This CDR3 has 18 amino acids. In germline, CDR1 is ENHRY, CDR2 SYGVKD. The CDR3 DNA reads TGTGCCATCAGTGAAGGTCGGGATAAGGGTCGGGGCAATCAGCCCCAGCATTTT. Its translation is CAISEGRDKGRGNQPQHF.

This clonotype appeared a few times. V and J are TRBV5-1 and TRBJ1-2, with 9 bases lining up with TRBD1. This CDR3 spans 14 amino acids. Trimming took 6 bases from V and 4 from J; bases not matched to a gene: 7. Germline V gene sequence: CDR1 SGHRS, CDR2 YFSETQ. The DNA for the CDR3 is TGCGCCAGCAATACTGGGACAGGGACCTATGGCTACACCTTC. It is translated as CASNTGTGTYGYTF.

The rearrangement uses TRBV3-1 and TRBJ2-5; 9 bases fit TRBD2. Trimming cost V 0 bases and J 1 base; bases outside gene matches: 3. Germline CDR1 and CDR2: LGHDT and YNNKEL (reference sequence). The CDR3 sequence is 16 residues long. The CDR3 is CASSQEGSGGQETQYF. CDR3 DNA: TGTGCCAGCAGCCAAGAGGGTAGCGGGGGCCAAGAGACCCAGTACTTC.

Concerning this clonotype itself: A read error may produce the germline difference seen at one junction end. The CDR3 region is CSATITGGNQPRHF. Here the CDR3 DNA reads TGCAGTGCTACCATAACAGGGGGCAATCAGCCCCGGCATTTT. The chain employs TRBV20-1 and TRBJ1-5; 9 positions match TRBD1. Germline V gene data show CDR1 as DFQATT and CDR2 as SNEGSKA (reference sequence). The CDR3 length is 14 residues.

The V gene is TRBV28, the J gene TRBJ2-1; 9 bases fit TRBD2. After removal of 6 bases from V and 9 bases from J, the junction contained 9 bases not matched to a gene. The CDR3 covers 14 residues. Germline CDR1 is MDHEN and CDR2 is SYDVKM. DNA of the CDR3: TGTGCCAGCAGACCCGGACTAGCGAGAAGTGAGCAGTTCTTC. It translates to CASRPGLARSEQFF. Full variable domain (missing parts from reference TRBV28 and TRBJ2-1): DVKVTQSSRYLVKRTGEKVFLECVQDMDHENMFWYRQDPGLGLRLIYFSYDVKMKEKGDIPEGYSVSREKKERFSLILESASTNQTSMYLCASRPGLARSEQFFGPGTRLTVL.

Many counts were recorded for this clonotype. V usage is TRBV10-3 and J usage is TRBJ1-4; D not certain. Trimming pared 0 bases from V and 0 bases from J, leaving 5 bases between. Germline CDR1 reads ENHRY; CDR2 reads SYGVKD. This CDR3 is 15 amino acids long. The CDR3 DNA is TGTGCCATCAGTGAGTCTGCAGCAACTAATGAAAAACTGTTTTTT. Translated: CAISESAATNEKLFF.

This CDR3 reads CASSLYSASNTGELFF. The CDR3 DNA is TGTGCCAGCAGCTTATACTCGGCCTCGAACACCGGGGAGCTGTTTTTT. This chain joins TRBV7-3 and TRBJ2-2; D not resolved. This CDR3 is built from 16 residues. The V end was cut by 2 bases, the J end by 0 bases, with 10 bases between. The germline gives CDR1 SGHTA, CDR2 FQGTGA.